These 29 T cell receptor beta chains were sequenced from one sample in a study of graft-versus-host responses after intestinal transplantation. Their antigens remain unidentified. The assay was immunoSEQ multiplex PCR, and TCRdb's table has in-frame clones only and misses some. The top ten clones hold 0.45% to 0.55% of a sample with fewer than 50,000 clones, around 85% of them seen once. Material: unstimulated CD4+ T cells sorted from spleen or lymph node cells, obtained before transplant. These receptors originate from a human donor who was the organ donor for an intestinal transplant.

The chain carries TRBV5-4 and TRBJ1-2; D remains ambiguous. This CDR3 comprises 12 residues. V lost 1 base and J 7 bases, leaving 8 bases between the germline ends. Per germline, CDR1 SGHNT and CDR2 YYREEE (reference sequence). The CDR3 reads CASSLRESGYTF. CDR3 sequence (DNA): TGTGCCAGCAGCTTGCGGGAGTCTGGCTACACCTTC. Supplemented by reference TRBV5-4 and TRBJ1-2, the full variable domain reads ETGVTQSPTHLIKTRGQQVTLRCSSQSGHNTVSWYQQALGQGPQFIFQYYREEENGRGNFPPRFSGLQFPNYSSELNVNALELDDSALYLCASSLRESGYTFGSGTRLTVV.

V usage is TRBV27 and J usage is TRBJ2-1; TRBD2 is a possible D gene (5 bases). This CDR3 region has 16 residues. V lost 7 bases, J lost 6 bases, and 22 bases lay in between. Germline CDR1 and CDR2: MNHEY and SMNVEV (reference sequence). The CDR3 sequence is CASKLESRVPGNEQFF. The CDR3 DNA sequence: TGTGCCAGCAAGTTAGAGTCGCGGGTCCCGGGCAATGAGCAGTTCTTC.

The chain joins TRBV2 to TRBJ1-6; 7 nucleotides align to TRBD1. CDR3 length: 15 amino acids. Germline CDR1 SNHLY, CDR2 FYNNEI. V shed 5 bases, J shed 5 bases, and the junction held 6 bases outside the gene matches. This chain's CDR3 is CASSFPGGDNSPLHF. CDR3 bases: TGTGCCAGCAGTTTTCCAGGGGGGGATAATTCACCCCTCCACTTT.

The rearrangement links TRBV7-9 to TRBJ1-1; 9 nucleotides align to TRBD1. The CDR3 length is 14 residues. The germline V gene has CDR1 SEHNR and CDR2 FQNEAQ (reference sequence). Trimming took 3 bases from V and 1 from J; bases not matched to a gene: 0. CDR3 sequence reads: CASSLDRGNTEAFF. The CDR3 DNA reads TGTGCCAGCAGCTTGGACAGGGGGAACACTGAAGCTTTCTTT.

In DNA form, the CDR3 reads TGTGCCAGCAGCTTTGGCAGAATGAACACTGAAGCTTTCTTT. Its protein is CASSFGRMNTEAFF. The rearrangement links TRBV7-2 to TRBJ1-1; D is unclear. CDR1 and CDR2 from the germline V gene are SGHTA and FQGNSA. The CDR3 has 14 residues. V shed 3 bases and J shed 0 bases, with 8 bases lying between them.

V gene TRBV4-1 combines with J gene TRBJ1-4; no firm D call. CDR3 length equals 13 residues. CDR1 and CDR2 from the germline V gene are MGHRA and YSYEKL. V was clipped by 2 bases and J by 7 bases, with 8 bases between them. CDR3 amino acids: CASSQRGSEKLFF. The DNA for the CDR3 is TGCGCCAGCAGCCAACGGGGTAGTGAAAAACTGTTTTTT.

The DNA of the CDR3 is TGCGCCAGCAGCTTACAGGGAATGGGCTACACCTTC. As protein: CASSLQGMGYTF. V gene TRBV5-1 combines with J gene TRBJ1-2, with D perhaps TRBD1 (6 bases). Deletions cut 2 bases from V and 8 bases from J, with 10 bases between. The CDR3 is made up of 12 amino acids. CDR1 and CDR2 from the germline V gene are SGHRS and YFSETQ.

The chain combines TRBV30 with TRBJ1-2; 8 bases fit TRBD1. The CDR3 loop spans 11 amino acids. V lost 7 bases and J lost 6; bases outside the gene matches: 4. Germline V lookup: CDR1 GTSNPN, CDR2 SVGIG (reference sequence). The CDR3 reads CAFRQGNGYTF. The CDR3 nucleotides are TGTGCCTTCCGACAGGGGAATGGCTACACCTTC.

The V call is TRBV28, the J call TRBJ1-4; 11 bases match TRBD1. V lost 8 bases and J lost 8; bases outside the gene matches: 16. This CDR3 has 17 residues. The V gene's germline CDR1 is MDHEN and CDR2 SYDVKM. The CDR3, as DNA: TGTGCCAGCCAGTCCGGGACAGGGGGGGTTTTGGGCGAAAAACTGTTTTTT. It is translated as CASQSGTGGVLGEKLFF.

CDR3 sequence (DNA): TGTGCCAGCAGTCTCAGCCCTGGTAAAGATACGCAGTATTTT. This encodes CASSLSPGKDTQYF. The genes are TRBV6-5 and TRBJ2-3; no definite D call. The CDR3 consists of 14 residues. V was shortened by 5 bases and J by 5 bases, with 14 bases between the two germline ends. CDR1 MNHEY and CDR2 SVGAGI come from the germline V gene.

V gene TRBV6-1 combines with J gene TRBJ1-4; a weak D match, TRBD1 (6 bases). Looked up from germline, CDR1 is MNHNS and CDR2 is SASEGT. V was cut by 5 bases and J by 0 bases, with 10 bases left in between. The CDR3 runs to 15 residues. The CDR3 loop is CASSRTVATNEKLFF. For the CDR3, the DNA is TGTGCCAGCAGTAGGACAGTTGCAACTAATGAAAAACTGTTTTTT.

This chain uses TRBV9 with TRBJ2-7; D may be TRBD1 (6 bases). The CDR3 has 15 residues. Trimming stripped 0 bases from V and 4 bases from J, with 14 bases between. Looked up from germline, CDR1 is SGDLS and CDR2 is YYNGEE. The CDR3 protein is CASSVAPTGAYEQYF. CDR3 DNA: TGTGCCAGCAGCGTAGCCCCGACAGGTGCGTACGAGCAGTACTTC. Full variable domain (missing parts from reference TRBV9 and TRBJ2-7): DSGVTQTPKHLITATGQRVTLRCSPRSGDLSVYWYQQSLDQGLQFLIQYYNGEERAKGNILERFSAQQFPDLHSELNLSSLELGDSALYFCASSVAPTGAYEQYFGPGTRLTVT.

The chain uses TRBV6-4 and TRBJ2-5; no firm D call. CDR1 is MRHNA and CDR2 is SNTAGT in the germline V gene. This CDR3 has 16 amino acids. Deletions cut 4 bases from V and 2 bases from J, with 17 bases between. CDR3 sequence (DNA): TGTGCCAGCAGTGTCCCATATAAGACGTTACAAGAGACCCAGTACTTC. Translated, it gives CASSVPYKTLQETQYF.

DNA for the CDR3: TGTGCCAGCAGCCCTGCACGGAACTCTGGAAACACCATATATTTT. Its translation: CASSPARNSGNTIYF. This chain joins TRBV11-2 and TRBJ1-3, with D unresolved. Germline V CDR1 and CDR2: SGHAT, FQNNGV. The CDR3 length is 15 residues. V shed 5 bases and J shed 0 bases, with 11 bases lying between them.

The CDR3: CASSFLGAGGPMDTQYF. In nucleotides, the CDR3 is TGTGCCAGCAGCTTTTTGGGGGCGGGAGGGCCGATGGATACGCAGTATTTT. The rearrangement links TRBV7-2 to TRBJ2-3; 9 nucleotides align to TRBD2. Germline lookup yields CDR1 SGHTA and CDR2 FQGNSA. CDR3 length: 17 amino acids. Trimming removed 3 bases from V and 6 bases from J; junction bases left unmatched: 13.

The chain couples TRBV5-1 to TRBJ2-7, with 10 bases fitting TRBD1. Trimming removed 5 bases from V and 2 bases from J; junction bases left unmatched: 7. CDR1 SGHRS and CDR2 YFSETQ come from the germline V gene. This CDR3 is 15 amino acids long. CDR3 loop: CASRYAGQGAYEQYF. In nucleotides, the CDR3 is TGCGCCAGCAGATATGCCGGACAGGGGGCCTACGAGCAGTACTTC.

The genes are TRBV5-4 and TRBJ1-1, with unresolved D. The germline V and J ends were trimmed by 3 bases and 1 base, with 13 bases remaining between them. The CDR3 extends over 15 amino acids. Germline V gene sequence: CDR1 SGHNT, CDR2 YYREEE (reference sequence). CDR3 in DNA: TGTGCCAGCAGCTCGAGGAGGGTGCCGAACACTGAAGCTTTCTTT. Translating gives CASSSRRVPNTEAFF.

This rearrangement joins TRBV9 to TRBJ2-3; the match to TRBD1 covers 7 bases. The CDR3 is made up of 15 amino acids. Germline CDR1 is SGDLS and CDR2 is YYNGEE. The V gene end was trimmed by 4 bases and the J gene end by 4 bases; junction bases not matched to a gene: 9. CDR3 sequence: CASSLRGQLADTQYF. CDR3 in DNA: TGTGCCAGCAGCTTGAGGGGGCAATTGGCAGATACGCAGTATTTT.

The chain joins TRBV30 to TRBJ1-5; no definite D call. Looked up from germline, CDR1 is GTSNPN and CDR2 is SVGIG (reference sequence). This CDR3 region has 14 residues. V was cut by 0 bases and J by 7 bases, with 13 bases left in between. CDR3 sequence reads: CAWSVQGGRQPQHF. The CDR3 DNA sequence: TGTGCCTGGAGTGTACAAGGAGGAAGGCAGCCCCAGCATTTT.

The gene calls are TRBV5-4 and TRBJ2-3, with 10 bases aligning to TRBD2. V was pared by 2 bases and J by 3 bases, with 3 bases of the junction left unmatched. CDR1 is SGHNT, CDR2 YYREEE, per germline (reference sequence). This CDR3 spans 15 amino acids. The CDR3 DNA is TGTGCCAGCAGCTTCAGCGGGGGGGTGACAGATACGCAGTATTTT. Translated: CASSFSGGVTDTQYF.

This chain joins TRBV30 and TRBJ1-1; no clear D gene. This CDR3 contains 10 residues. Germline V lookup: CDR1 GTSNPN, CDR2 SVGIG (reference sequence). Trimming stripped 5 bases from V and 9 bases from J, with 10 bases between. In DNA, the CDR3 is TGTGCCTGGGGGAACCCCAAAGCTTTCTTT. This encodes CAWGNPKAFF.

This clone was picked up one time. The chain links TRBV7-9 to TRBJ1-2, with 10 bases matching TRBD1. Germline-derived CDR1 and CDR2 are SEHNR and FQNEAQ (reference sequence). The CDR3 covers 14 residues. The V segment lost 5 bases and the J segment 7 bases; nucleotides outside the gene matches: 7. The CDR3 nucleotides read TGTGCCAGCAGCACCTGGGACAGGGGTTTTGGCTACACCTTC. This encodes CASSTWDRGFGYTF.

V gene TRBV6-5 combines with J gene TRBJ1-1; D ambiguous. Germline lookup yields CDR1 MNHEY and CDR2 SVGAGI. The CDR3 sequence is 12 residues long. The ends were cut back, 5 bases at V and 1 base at J, with 5 bases in the middle. The CDR3, as DNA: TGTGCCAGCAGTCTTAAGAACACTGAAGCTTTCTTT. This gives the protein CASSLKNTEAFF.

The V gene is TRBV4-2, the J gene TRBJ2-7, with D tentatively TRBD1 (5 bases). The CDR3 totals 14 residues. The germline CDR1 and CDR2 sequences are LGHNA and YNFKEQ. V gave up 0 bases and J gave up 7 bases, with 13 bases separating them. The chain's CDR3 is CASSQESGWQEQYF. CDR3 bases: TGTGCCAGCAGCCAAGAGTCAGGGTGGCAAGAGCAGTACTTC.

This chain uses TRBV7-8 with TRBJ1-4, with 9 nucleotides matching TRBD1. This CDR3 is built from 15 residues. Unmatched junction bases numbered 5, after V lost 5 bases and J lost 4 bases. The germline V gene encodes CDR1 SGHVS and CDR2 FQNEAQ. DNA of the CDR3: TGTGCCAGCAGCCCCGGGACAGGGTTTAATGAAAAACTGTTTTTT. Its protein is CASSPGTGFNEKLFF.

The chain carries TRBV7-4 and TRBJ2-3; possibly TRBD1 for D (6 bases). V lost 5 bases to trimming and J lost 4 bases, with 13 bases between them. There are 14 residues in the CDR3. Germline V lookup: CDR1 SGHVT, CDR2 SQSDAQ. The CDR3 nucleotides read TGTGCCAGCAGCCCGGCTCAGGGGTCAGATACGCAGTATTTT. This encodes CASSPAQGSDTQYF. The entire variable domain, with the rest obtained from reference TRBV7-4 and TRBJ2-3, is as follows: GAGVSQSPRYKVAKRGRDVALRCDSISGHVTLYWYRQTLGQGSEVLTYSQSDAQRDKSGRPSGRFSAERPERSVSTLKIQRTEQGDSAVYLCASSPAQGSDTQYFGPGTRLTVL.

This clone was found once. The genes are TRBV19 and TRBJ1-1; D perhaps matches TRBD1 (6 bases). The CDR3 is 13 amino acids. From germline, CDR1 is LNHDA and CDR2 SQIVND (reference sequence). V was cut by 5 bases and J by 3 bases, with 10 bases left in between. Written as DNA, the CDR3 is TGTGCCAGTAGTTATACAGGGTACACTGAAGCTTTCTTT. Protein sequence: CASSYTGYTEAFF.

V is TRBV27 and J is TRBJ2-7; TRBD2 is a possible D gene (6 bases). The length of the CDR3 is 14 residues. Trimming took off 10 bases at V and 2 bases at J, with 18 bases between the two ends. CDR1 MNHEY and CDR2 SMNVEV come from the germline V gene (reference sequence). The CDR3 protein is CAIRRNSGTYEQYF. The CDR3 bases are TGTGCCATACGGCGTAATAGCGGAACCTACGAGCAGTACTTC.

The rearrangement uses TRBV10-2 and TRBJ1-1; the match to TRBD1 covers 8 bases. The CDR3 has 19 residues. The germline V gene encodes CDR1 WSHSY and CDR2 SAAADI. The V gene end was trimmed by 6 bases and the J gene end by 1 base; junction bases not matched to a gene: 19. CDR3 in DNA: TGCGCCAGCAGATTGAGCCTCGGGGAGACAGGGGCAAAGAACACTGAAGCTTTCTTT. Protein: CASRLSLGETGAKNTEAFF.